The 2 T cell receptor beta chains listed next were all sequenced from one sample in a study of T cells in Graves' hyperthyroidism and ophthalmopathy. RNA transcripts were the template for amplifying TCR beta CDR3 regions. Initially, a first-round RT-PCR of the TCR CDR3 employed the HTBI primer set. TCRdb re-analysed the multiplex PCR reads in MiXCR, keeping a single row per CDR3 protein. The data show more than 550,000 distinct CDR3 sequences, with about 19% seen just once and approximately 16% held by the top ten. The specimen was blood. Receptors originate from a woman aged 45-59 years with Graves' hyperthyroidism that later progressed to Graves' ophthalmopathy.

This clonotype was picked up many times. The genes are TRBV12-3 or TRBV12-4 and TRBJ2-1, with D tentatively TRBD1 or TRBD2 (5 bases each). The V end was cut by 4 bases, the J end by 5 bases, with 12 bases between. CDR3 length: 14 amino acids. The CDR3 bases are TGTGCCAGCAGTTGGGACCTACTAAACAATGAGCAGTTCTTC. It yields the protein CASSWDLLNNEQFF.

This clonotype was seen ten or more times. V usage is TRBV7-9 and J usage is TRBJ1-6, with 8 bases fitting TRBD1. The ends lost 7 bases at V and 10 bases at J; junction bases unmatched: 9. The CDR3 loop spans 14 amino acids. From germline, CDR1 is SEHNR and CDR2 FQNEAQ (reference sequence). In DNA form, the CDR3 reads TGTGCCAGCACAATAGGACAGGGTTTCTCACCCCTCCACTTT. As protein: CASTIGQGFSPLHF.